These T cell receptor beta chains were read from a single sample in a study of T cell responses to AZD1222 COVID-19 vaccine. The data were produced by immunoSEQ multiplex PCR, yet TCRdb's version contains in-frame clones alone and is incomplete. The sample consists of roughly 180,000 clones, approximately 95% of them appearing once. Specimen: peripheral blood, collected 28 days after the second dose of the MenACWY control vaccine. The source is an adult who received the MenACWY meningococcal vaccine as a control. Both conserved end residues are part of each CDR3. The D gene is left open where the match is weak. Size is stated for part of the rows, as once, few or many counts, or as a class when the clone is expanded.

>NA|TRBV2|TRBJ1-5|NA|14
TGTGCCAGCAAACGGAATGGGGGCAATCAGCCCCAGCATTTT
CASKRNGGNQPQHF
>NA|TRBV7-9|TRBJ1-2|NA|14
TGTGCCAGCAGCTTCTTCGGGGAAGGAGGAGGCTACACCTTC
CASSFFGEGGGYTF
>TRBD1|TRBV27|TRBJ1-2|NA|13
TGTGCCACCAGTTTTCTAGGGGGCTCTGGCTACACCTTC
CATSFLGGSGYTF
>NA|TRBV4-2|TRBJ1-1|once|13
TGTGCCAGCAGCCAAGCAGCGAACACTGAAGCTTTCTTT
CASSQAANTEAFF
>NA|TRBV19|TRBJ1-2|NA|15
TGTGCCAGTACCGCCGGGGGGGCACTGGACTATGGCTACACCTTC
CASTAGGALDYGYTF
>NA|TRBV7-7|TRBJ2-1|NA|13
TGTGCTAGCAGCTCCTTCGAGGGTCGTGAGCAGTTCTTC
CASSSFEGREQFF
>NA|TRBV12-5|TRBJ2-2|once|14
TGTGCTAGTGGTTTGGGAGGGGGCACCGGGGAGCTGTTTTTT
CASGLGGGTGELFF
>TRBD1|TRBV4-1|TRBJ2-2|NA|17
TGCGCCAGCAGCCCGCGAGGGGGCGGAACGAACACCGGGGAGCTGTTTTTT
CASSPRGGGTNTGELFF
>NA|TRBV29-1|TRBJ2-3|NA|13
TGCAGCGTTGGCTACCGGGGCGCAGATACGCAGTATTTT
CSVGYRGADTQYF
>NA|TRBV12-3/TRBV12-4|TRBJ1-2|NA|13
TGTGCCAGCAGTTTGACAGATAACTATGGCTACACCTTC
CASSLTDNYGYTF
>NA|TRBV5-5|TRBJ1-1|NA|15
TGTGCCAGCAGCTTGGACCAGACAGACTTCAAGGGGGCTTTCTTT
CASSLDQTDFKGAFF
>NA|TRBV5-6|TRBJ1-3|NA|13
TGTGCCAGCAGCCGTATTTCTGGAAACACCATATATTTT
CASSRISGNTIYF
>NA|TRBV2|TRBJ1-5|NA|15
TGTGCCAGCAGCCAGGACGGGATTAGCAATCAGCCCCAGCATTTT
CASSQDGISNQPQHF
>TRBD1|TRBV28|TRBJ1-1|NA|14
TGTGCCACGATTTCCAGGACAGGAAACACTGAAGCTTTCTTT
CATISRTGNTEAFF
>NA|TRBV7-8|TRBJ1-3|once|13
TGTGCCAGCAGCTCCAACTCTGGAAACACCATATATTTT
CASSSNSGNTIYF
>NA|TRBV7-2|TRBJ2-3|NA|13
TGTGCCAGCAGCCCCTCGAGGTCAGATACGCAGTATTTT
CASSPSRSDTQYF
>NA|TRBV30|TRBJ2-2|NA|10
TGTGCCTTTTCCACCGGGGAGCTGTTTTTT
CAFSTGELFF
>TRBD2|TRBV5-1|TRBJ2-1|NA|15
TGCGCCAGCAGTTCTAGCGGGGGTTCGTACAATGAGCAGTTCTTC
CASSSSGGSYNEQFF
>NA|TRBV29-1|TRBJ2-2|NA|13
TGCAGCGTTGACAAAGGGAACACCGGGGAGCTGTTTTTT
CSVDKGNTGELFF
>TRBD1|TRBV10-2|TRBJ1-2|NA|15
TGCGCCAGCAGCCCAGGGGACAGATCCCACTATGGCTACACCTTC
CASSPGDRSHYGYTF
>NA|TRBV7-8|TRBJ1-1|NA|15
TGTGCCAGCAGCCTAGCACCAGGGGTGAACACTGAAGCTTTCTTT
CASSLAPGVNTEAFF
>NA|TRBV29-1|TRBJ1-5|NA|12
TGCAGCGTTGAAGAGAACAATCAGCCCCAGCATTTT
CSVEENNQPQHF
>NA|TRBV7-8|TRBJ1-5|NA|16
TGTGCCAGCAGCTTAGCTCTAGGGACGGTCAATCAGCCCCAGCATTTT
CASSLALGTVNQPQHF
>NA|TRBV9|TRBJ2-3|NA|20
TGTGCCAGCAGCCTACCTGAAACCGGCCGCGTAGATTCTCACACAGATACGCAGTATTTT
CASSLPETGRVDSHTDTQYF
>NA|TRBV15|TRBJ2-5|NA|15
TGTGCCACCAGCAGAGGTCTCGGGGTCCAAGAGACCCAGTACTTC
CATSRGLGVQETQYF
>NA|TRBV15|TRBJ1-2|NA|16
TGTGCCACCAGCAGGGGAGGGACCGCCACTAACTATGGCTACACCTTC
CATSRGGTATNYGYTF
>NA|TRBV18|TRBJ2-5|NA|13
TGTGCCAGCTCACCACGTAATCAAGAGACCCAGTACTTC
CASSPRNQETQYF
>TRBD1|TRBV6-2/TRBV6-3|TRBJ1-1|NA|15
TGTGCCAGCAGCCGACGGATGACAGGGGTAACTGAAGCTTTCTTT
CASSRRMTGVTEAFF
>NA|TRBV5-1|TRBJ1-2|NA|12
TGCGCCAGCAGCTTGGCCGCATCGAGCTACACCTTC
CASSLAASSYTF
>NA|TRBV5-1|TRBJ1-1|NA|17
TGCGCCAGCAGCTTTGGGGTAGCTCGGGGCTTGAACACTGAAGCTTTCTTT
CASSFGVARGLNTEAFF
>NA|TRBV19|TRBJ1-3|NA|13
TGTGCCAGTAGTGGTTTTTCTGGAAACACCATATATTTT
CASSGFSGNTIYF
>NA|TRBV11-3|TRBJ2-3|NA|14
TGTGCCAGCAGCTTAGACGGGGTGACAGATACGCAGTATTTT
CASSLDGVTDTQYF
>NA|TRBV7-6|TRBJ2-3|NA|12
TGTGCCAGCAGCCCCCGTACAGATACGCAGTATTTT
CASSPRTDTQYF
>NA|TRBV28|TRBJ2-7|NA|14
TGTGCCAGCAGCCGGCTTCAGAGCTCCTACGAGCAGTACTTC
CASSRLQSSYEQYF
>TRBD1|TRBV28|TRBJ1-5|NA|16
TGTGCCAGCAGTTCCCCGGGACAGGGGGCCAATCAGCCCCAGCATTTT
CASSSPGQGANQPQHF
>TRBD1|TRBV6-5|TRBJ1-1|NA|15
TGTGCCAGCAGCCGGGGGGGACAGGGAGGCACTGAAGCTTTCTTT
CASSRGGQGGTEAFF
>NA|TRBV5-5|TRBJ2-2|NA|17
TGTGCCAGCAGCTCCCTCCCTCGGACGGTTAACACCGGGGAGCTGTTTTTT
CASSSLPRTVNTGELFF
>NA|TRBV14|TRBJ1-2|once|14
TGTGCCAGCAGCCAACTCGCGGACCTCTATGGCTACACCTTC
CASSQLADLYGYTF
>NA|TRBV19|TRBJ2-2|NA|13
TGTGCCAGTACCCGGACAGTCACCGGGGAGCTGTTTTTT
CASTRTVTGELFF